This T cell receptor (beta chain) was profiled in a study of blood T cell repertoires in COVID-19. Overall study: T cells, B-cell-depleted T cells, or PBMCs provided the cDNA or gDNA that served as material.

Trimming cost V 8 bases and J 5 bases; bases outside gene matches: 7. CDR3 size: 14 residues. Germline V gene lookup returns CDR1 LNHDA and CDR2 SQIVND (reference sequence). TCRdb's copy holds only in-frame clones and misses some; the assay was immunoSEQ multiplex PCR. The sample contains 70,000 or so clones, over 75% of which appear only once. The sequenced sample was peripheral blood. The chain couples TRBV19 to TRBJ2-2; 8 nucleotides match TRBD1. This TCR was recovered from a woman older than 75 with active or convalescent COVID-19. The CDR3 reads CASRSGTGTGELFF. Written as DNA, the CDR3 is TGTGCCAGTCGCTCCGGGACAGGAACCGGGGAGCTGTTTTTT.